Listed below are T cell receptor beta chains from one sample, sequenced in a study of blood T cell repertoires in COVID-19. Clones were sequenced by immunoSEQ multiplex PCR, and TCRdb holds only the in-frame ones, with some missing. The sample yields some 71,000 clones, just over 90% seen once. The sample taken for sequencing was peripheral blood. The receptors were sampled from a woman aged 18-30 years with acute or convalescent COVID-19. The conserved cysteine and the conserved F or W are not part of the CDR3 here. Each record gives: D gene, J gene, V gene, CDR3 protein. D genes are given only for firm matches.

TRBD1 TRBJ1-5 TRBV28 ASRLQGARNQPQH
- TRBJ1-1 TRBV29-1 SVEQGRVTEAF
TRBD1 TRBJ2-7 TRBV30 AWSLGTGLYEQY
- TRBJ1-1 TRBV28 ASSPRDKNTEAF
TRBD2 TRBJ2-1 TRBV5-5 ASSLGTSGYNEQF
- TRBJ2-2 TRBV3-1/TRBV3-2 ASSQVSGPGTGELF
TRBD2 TRBJ2-7 TRBV5-4 ASSSGLVEEQY
TRBD1 TRBJ2-7 TRBV28 ASSSTRAGQGLYEQY
TRBD2 TRBJ2-2 TRBV7-2 ASSPGLAGGGGGELF
- TRBJ2-1 TRBV19 ASRGEVNEQF
- TRBJ1-1 TRBV30 AWSGPRTVGTEAF
TRBD1 TRBJ1-2 TRBV2 ASFWGQGMSYT
- TRBJ2-5 TRBV2 ASSSLQETQY
- TRBJ2-1 TRBV11-2 ASSLIPRQSSYNEQF
TRBD1 TRBJ2-1 TRBV4-1 ASSQAGTGVHNEQF
- TRBJ2-3 TRBV28 ASSLSSPDTQY
TRBD2 TRBJ2-7 TRBV2 ASRGTSATYEQY
TRBD1 TRBJ1-2 TRBV4-3 ASSPRTGAHGYT
TRBD2 TRBJ2-1 TRBV18 ASSPPGLQTNEQF
- TRBJ1-5 TRBV19 ASSITSNQPQH
- TRBJ1-1 TRBV15 ATSSPDRNTEAF
TRBD2 TRBJ2-1 TRBV7-8 ASSPGLAKSNEQF
TRBD2 TRBJ2-2 TRBV27 ASRIMGGFGELF
TRBD1 TRBJ2-3 TRBV5-1 ASSVMTGTPTDTQY
TRBD2 TRBJ2-2 TRBV20-1 SASVSSGRTTGELF
- TRBJ2-5 TRBV5-1 ASRPGDSQETQY
- TRBJ1-1 TRBV19 ASSIVYSGTEAF
TRBD2 TRBJ2-2 TRBV4-3 ASSLLAPGSGELF
- TRBJ2-1 TRBV6-2/TRBV6-3 ASSIRELAYNEQF
- TRBJ1-5 TRBV9 ASSVGASSNQPQH
- TRBJ1-2 TRBV28 ASSPSSRAGYT
- TRBJ2-1 TRBV3-1/TRBV3-2 ASSRYQEQF
- TRBJ2-1 TRBV28 ASRTVSYNEQF
TRBD1 TRBJ1-1 TRBV7-2 ASSLIAGGTEAF
- TRBJ1-3 TRBV19 ASAAPGGNTIY
- TRBJ2-2 TRBV10-3 AISDGNGRNTGELF
- TRBJ1-2 TRBV7-8 ASGSALTGFYGYT
- TRBJ1-4 TRBV28 ASSFVQRREKLF
- TRBJ1-1 TRBV5-1 ASSPQGLGGDTEAF
- TRBJ2-1 TRBV7-9 ASSRLLSSYNEQF
- TRBJ1-6 TRBV7-6 ASSRHRDSASPLH
- TRBJ2-5 TRBV7-8 ASSKSQGAKETQY
- TRBJ2-7 TRBV2 ASSRQVYEQY
- TRBJ1-2 TRBV6-5 ASSYSQTKNGYT
TRBD2 TRBJ2-5 TRBV7-9 ASSSYERGEETQY
- TRBJ2-7 TRBV9 ASSSLSGEQY
TRBD1 TRBJ2-3 TRBV2 ASSEGVTGVTDTQY
TRBD2 TRBJ2-3 TRBV11-2 ASSRGEVDTQY
TRBD1 TRBJ1-1 TRBV28 ASSPPPGQGGTEAF
TRBD2 TRBJ2-5 TRBV4-2 ASSLGLAGGKETQY
TRBD2 TRBJ2-3 TRBV9 ASSVRLAGGQGDTQY
- TRBJ1-2 TRBV18 ASSPGGQIYGYT
- TRBJ2-7 TRBV27 ASSSGILYEQY
- TRBJ1-1 TRBV29-1 SVEDTENTEAF
TRBD2 TRBJ2-7 TRBV6-2/TRBV6-3 ASSDRLAGLYEQY
TRBD1 TRBJ2-2 TRBV6-5 ASGQGAFGELF
- TRBJ1-5 TRBV4-3 ASSQDVGGSNQPQH
- TRBJ2-1 TRBV11-2 ASSGRGNFHNEQF
TRBD1 TRBJ2-1 TRBV7-9 ASSTGGLYNEQF